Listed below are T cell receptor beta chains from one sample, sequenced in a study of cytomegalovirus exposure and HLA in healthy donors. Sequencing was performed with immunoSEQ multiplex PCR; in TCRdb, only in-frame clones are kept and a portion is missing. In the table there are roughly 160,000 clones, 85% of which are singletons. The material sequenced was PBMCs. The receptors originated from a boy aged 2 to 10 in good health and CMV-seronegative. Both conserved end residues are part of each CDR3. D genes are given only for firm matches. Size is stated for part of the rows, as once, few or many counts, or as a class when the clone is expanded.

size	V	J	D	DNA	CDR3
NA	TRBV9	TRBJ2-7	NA	TGTGCCAGCAGCACCGGGACACAATTCTACGAGCAGTACTTC	CASSTGTQFYEQYF
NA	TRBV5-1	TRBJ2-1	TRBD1	TGCGCCAGCAGCTTCCGGGACAGGGACTACAATGAGCAGTTCTTC	CASSFRDRDYNEQFF
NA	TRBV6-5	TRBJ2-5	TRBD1	TGTGCCAGCAGTAGGACAGGGGGCGTAGGGACCCAGTACTTC	CASSRTGGVGTQYF
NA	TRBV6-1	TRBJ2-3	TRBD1	TGTGCCAGCAGCCCGACAGGGGATCAGCAGTATTTT	CASSPTGDQQYF
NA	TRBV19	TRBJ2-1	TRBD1	TGTGCCAGTAGTTTCTTACCGGGACAGGGTATCTATGAGCAGTTCTTC	CASSFLPGQGIYEQFF
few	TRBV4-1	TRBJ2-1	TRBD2	TGCGCCAGCAGCCACGCGCTAGCGGGGGCCAATGAGCAGTTCTTC	CASSHALAGANEQFF
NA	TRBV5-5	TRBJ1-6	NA	TGTGCCAGCAGCTTGGCGGGACTCTATAATTCACCCCTCCACTTT	CASSLAGLYNSPLHF
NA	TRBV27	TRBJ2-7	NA	TGTGCCAGCAGTTCCAACTACGAGCAGTACTTC	CASSSNYEQYF
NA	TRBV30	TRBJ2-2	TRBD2	TGTGCCTGGAGTGGGGGGAGGACTAGCGGGGGCCTAACCGGGGAGCTGTTTTTT	CAWSGGRTSGGLTGELFF
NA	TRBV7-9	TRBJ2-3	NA	TGTGCCAGCAGCTTAGCCTCAGTACCAGATACGCAGTATTTT	CASSLASVPDTQYF
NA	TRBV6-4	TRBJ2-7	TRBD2	TGTGCCAGCAGTGACGATGCTAGCGGGAGTTACGAGCAGTACTTC	CASSDDASGSYEQYF
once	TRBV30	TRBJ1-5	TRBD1	TGTGCCTGGAGTGTACACGGACAGGGGATCCGTACCAATCAGCCCCAGCATTTT	CAWSVHGQGIRTNQPQHF
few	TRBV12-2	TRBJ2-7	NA	TGTGCAAGTCGGCTGAGACTAGCGGGAGCCCACGAGCAGTACTTC	CASRLRLAGAHEQYF
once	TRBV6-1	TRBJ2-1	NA	TGTGCCAGCAGTGAATCCAGGTTCTACAATGAGCAGTTCTTC	CASSESRFYNEQFF
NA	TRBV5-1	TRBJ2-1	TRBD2	TGCGCCAGCAGCCTGGTGGCTAGCGGGTCCTACAATGAGCAGTTCTTC	CASSLVASGSYNEQFF
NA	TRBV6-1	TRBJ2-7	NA	TGTGCCACCCTCGAGCGGGCCTCCTACGAGCAGTACTTC	CATLERASYEQYF
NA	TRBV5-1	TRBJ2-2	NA	TGCGCCAGCAGCTTATCCCAGTCCAACACCGGGGAGCTGTTTTTT	CASSLSQSNTGELFF
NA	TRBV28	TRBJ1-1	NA	TGTGCCAGCAGCCTCCAGCCCGCAGGGGCTGAAGCTTTCTTT	CASSLQPAGAEAFF
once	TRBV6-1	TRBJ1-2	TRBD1	TGTGCCAGCATCCCAGGACAGGCAACCCAGGGCTACACCTTC	CASIPGQATQGYTF
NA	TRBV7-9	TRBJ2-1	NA	TGTGCCAGCAGCTTAGTAGGCGGAGACCATGAGCAGTTCTTC	CASSLVGGDHEQFF
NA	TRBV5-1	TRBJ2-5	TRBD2	TGCGCCAGCAGCGTTGGTCCGAAGCGGGACGGGGAGACCCAGTACTTC	CASSVGPKRDGETQYF